The T cell receptor beta chain described here comes from a study of blood T cell repertoires in COVID-19. Libraries were prepared by immunoSEQ multiplex PCR; TCRdb keeps only in-frame clonotypes and omits some of them. The sample has over 200,000 clones; about 90% are singletons. Allocation to cohorts depended on clinical history reported by the participants. Within 2 weeks of study entry, exposed participants had contacted a PCR-confirmed or clinician-diagnosed COVID-19 case. The CDR3 spans 13 residues. CDR1 is SNHLY and CDR2 is FYNNEI in the germline V gene. Trimming stripped 7 bases from V and 2 bases from J, with 9 bases between.

What was sequenced was PBMCs or T cells enriched from blood (not recorded which). This TCR came from a woman aged 25 to 39 who had been exposed to COVID-19. The chain has TRBV2 and TRBJ2-1; D is unresolved. The CDR3 loop reads CASMAEPYNEQFF. For the CDR3, the DNA is TGTGCCAGCATGGCGGAACCCTACAATGAGCAGTTCTTC.